The 16 T cell receptor beta chains listed next were all sequenced from one sample in a study of shared clonotypes between healthy human individuals. Produced via immunoSEQ multiplex PCR; TCRdb's table is partial and in-frame only. The data hold around 1,100,000 clones, with 60% to 80% observed a single time. The sequenced sample was memory CD4+ T cells from PBMCs. Subset specified: CD45RA-negative fraction. Receptor source: a man between 18 and 29 years old in good health. Some clones in this sample may be carry-over from other donors' samples.

A single count supports this clone. The chain couples TRBV18 to TRBJ2-4, with unresolved D. CDR1 and CDR2 from the germline V gene are KGHSH and LQKENI. Trimming shortened V by 2 bases and J by 0 bases, and 5 bases separated the two germline ends. CDR3 length: 14 amino acids. The CDR3 bases are TGTGCCAGCTCACCAAACCTAGCCAAAAACATTCAGTACTTC. This codes for CASSPNLAKNIQYF.

V gene TRBV4-1 combines with J gene TRBJ2-1; D gene unclear. The CDR3 spans 14 residues. CDR1 is MGHRA and CDR2 is YSYEKL in the germline V gene. Trimming removed 0 bases from V and 6 bases from J, with 9 bases in between. The CDR3: CASSQDQLGNEQFF. CDR3 nucleotides: TGCGCCAGCAGCCAAGATCAGTTGGGCAATGAGCAGTTCTTC.

Here the CDR3 DNA reads TGTGCCAGCAGGGTAGCGGGAGGGTTAACCTACGAGCAGTACTTC. This codes for CASRVAGGLTYEQYF. The chain carries TRBV2 and TRBJ2-7; 11 bases agree with TRBD2. This CDR3 has 15 amino acids. The trim removed 6 bases at V and 2 bases at J, leaving 6 bases unmatched. CDR1 is SNHLY and CDR2 is FYNNEI in the germline V gene.

As for this clone: A single base separates this from a much larger clone, so it may be a read error. Other DNA sequences in the sample encode the same CDR3. DNA for the CDR3: TGTGCCAGCAGCTCGCAGGGGAACACTGAAGCTTTCTTT. The encoded protein is CASSSQGNTEAFF. This chain uses TRBV7-2 with TRBJ1-1, with D tentatively TRBD1 (5 bases). The germline gives CDR1 SGHTA, CDR2 FQGNSA. V lost 4 bases and J lost 1, with 7 bases in between. This CDR3 is 13 amino acids long.

The V gene is TRBV4-3, the J gene TRBJ1-2; possible D gene TRBD1, 5 bases. CDR1 and CDR2 from the germline V gene are LGHNA and YSLEER. The CDR3 runs 16 residues. V shed 0 bases and J shed 7 bases, with 18 bases lying between them. DNA for the CDR3: TGCGCCAGCAGCCAAGATAGCCAGGGACGTTTGGCTGGCTACACCTTC. Its translation is CASSQDSQGRLAGYTF.

The chain uses TRBV2 and TRBJ2-7, with 8 bases identical to TRBD1. Germline V gives CDR1 SNHLY, CDR2 FYNNEI. The CDR3 spans 14 residues. V lost 8 bases to trimming and J lost 5 bases; unmatched junction nucleotides: 11. CDR3: CASGQTGDLDEQYF. CDR3 DNA sequence: TGTGCCAGCGGACAGACAGGGGATCTCGACGAGCAGTACTTC.

The chain recombines TRBV5-1 with TRBJ2-2, with no clear D. Germline assignment: CDR1 SGHRS and CDR2 YFSETQ. Between the trimmed V and J ends, which lost 2 bases and 0 bases, there was a span of 11 bases. The CDR3 runs 16 residues. CDR3 sequence (DNA): TGCGCCAGCAGCTTATCGGCACAATCGAACACCGGGGAGCTGTTTTTT. Its protein is CASSLSAQSNTGELFF. Together with reference TRBV5-1 and TRBJ2-2, the CDR3 gives the full variable domain: KAGVTQTPRYLIKTRGQQVTLSCSPISGHRSVSWYQQTPGQGLQFLFEYFSETQRNKGNFPGRFSGRQFSNSRSEMNVSTLELGDSALYLCASSLSAQSNTGELFFGEGSRLTVL.

The chain couples TRBV5-1 to TRBJ2-5; 10 bases agree with TRBD2. CDR3 length equals 14 residues. V was pared by 8 bases and J by 1 base, with 5 bases of the junction left unmatched. The germline gives CDR1 SGHRS, CDR2 YFSETQ. The chain's CDR3 is CASTLAGIQETQYF. For the CDR3, the DNA is TGCGCCAGTACACTAGCGGGGATCCAAGAGACCCAGTACTTC.

This clone showed up just a few times. In DNA, the CDR3 is TGTGCTAGTGGTTTGGACGGGTACTATGGCTACACCTTC. Translating it yields CASGLDGYYGYTF. V and J are TRBV12-5 and TRBJ1-2; D not certain. This CDR3 is 13 amino acids long. Trimming shortened V by 1 base and J by 3 bases, and 6 bases separated the two germline ends. Germline V lookup: CDR1 LGHNT, CDR2 FRNRAP.

The chain recombines TRBV7-3 with TRBJ1-5, with 10 bases lining up with TRBD1. V gave up 2 bases and J gave up 1 base; unmatched junction bases: 2. This CDR3 comprises 16 residues. Germline CDR1 and CDR2: SGHTA and FQGTGA. CDR3 amino acids: CASSLRGQGSNQPQHF. The CDR3 DNA reads TGTGCCAGCAGCTTACGGGGACAGGGGAGCAATCAGCCCCAGCATTTT.

In this sample, this clone turned up once. The DNA of the CDR3 is TGTGCCAGCAGCTGGGGGTATCAGGGACAGGAGCAGTACTTC. This codes for CASSWGYQGQEQYF. The J gene is TRBJ2-7, the V gene TRBV5-8; 7 bases map to TRBD1. The germline V gene encodes CDR1 SGHTS and CDR2 YDEGEE. V dropped 3 bases and J dropped 7; count of bases not matched to a gene: 10. The CDR3 is 14 residues long.

This clone was seen a handful of times. The rearrangement joins TRBV7-9 to TRBJ1-3; D remains unclear. Germline V CDR1 and CDR2: SEHNR, FQNEAQ (reference sequence). The V and J ends lost 5 bases and 0 bases respectively, with 11 bases between them. This CDR3 spans 15 amino acids. The CDR3 reads CASSPPAVSGNTIYF. In nucleotides, the CDR3 is TGTGCCAGCAGCCCCCCGGCCGTCTCTGGAAACACCATATATTTT.

This clone has only a few counts. CDR3 sequence (DNA): TGCGCCAGCAGCCAAGCCCTTAGCGGGATCACAGATACGCAGTATTTT. It translates to CASSQALSGITDTQYF. The genes are TRBV4-1 and TRBJ2-3; 8 nucleotides agree with TRBD2. The V segment lost 1 base and the J segment 2 bases; nucleotides outside the gene matches: 5. CDR3 length: 16 amino acids. Germline V gives CDR1 MGHRA, CDR2 YSYEKL.

A single count supports this clone. The chain links TRBV10-1 to TRBJ1-2, with D possibly being TRBD1 (6 bases). The CDR3 totals 13 residues. Trimming cost V 5 bases and J 2 bases, with 9 bases left between them. Germline V gives CDR1 WNHNN, CDR2 SYGVQD (reference sequence). Here the CDR3 DNA reads TGCGCCAGCAGTTCCGGACAGAACTATGGCTACACCTTC. Its protein product is CASSSGQNYGYTF.

This clone was found once. The chain carries TRBV19 and TRBJ1-5; D is undetermined. The germline CDR1 and CDR2 sequences are LNHDA and SQIVND (reference sequence). The CDR3 is made up of 14 amino acids. Trimming stripped 4 bases from V and 0 bases from J, with 7 bases between. The chain's CDR3 is CASSTTPSNQPQHF. The CDR3 coding sequence is TGTGCCAGTAGTACGACTCCTAGCAATCAGCCCCAGCATTTT. Looking up the rest from reference TRBV19 and TRBJ1-5 gives the full variable domain: DGGITQSPKYLFRKEGQNVTLSCEQNLNHDAMYWYRQDPGQGLRLIYYSQIVNDFQKGDIAEGYSVSREKKESFPLTVTSAQKNPTAFYLCASSTTPSNQPQHFGDGTRLSIL.

The V and J genes are TRBV7-2 and TRBJ2-1; D might be TRBD2 (6 bases). The germline gives CDR1 SGHTA, CDR2 FQGNSA. The CDR3 consists of 14 residues. The V end lost 4 bases, the J end lost 5 bases, and 12 bases lay between the germline ends. Written as DNA, the CDR3 is TGTGCCAGCAGCTCTGCGGGACTCGACAATGAGCAGTTCTTC. This gives the protein CASSSAGLDNEQFF.